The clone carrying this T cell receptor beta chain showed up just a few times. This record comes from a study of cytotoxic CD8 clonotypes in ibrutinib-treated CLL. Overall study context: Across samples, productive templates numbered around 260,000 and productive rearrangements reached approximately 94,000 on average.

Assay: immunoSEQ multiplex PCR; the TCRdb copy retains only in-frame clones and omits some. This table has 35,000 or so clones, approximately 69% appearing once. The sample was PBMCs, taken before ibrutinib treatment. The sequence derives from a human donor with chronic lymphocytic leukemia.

CDR3 in DNA: TGTGCCAGCAGCCAGTCTTATCAGGGACAGGGAGTGTACTATGGCTACACCTTC. Translating it yields CASSQSYQGQGVYYGYTF. The gene calls are TRBV14 and TRBJ1-2; the match to TRBD1 covers 9 bases. Germline V lookup: CDR1 SGHDN, CDR2 FVKESK. This CDR3 has 18 residues. J was trimmed by 3 bases and V by 3 bases; bases with no gene match: 14.